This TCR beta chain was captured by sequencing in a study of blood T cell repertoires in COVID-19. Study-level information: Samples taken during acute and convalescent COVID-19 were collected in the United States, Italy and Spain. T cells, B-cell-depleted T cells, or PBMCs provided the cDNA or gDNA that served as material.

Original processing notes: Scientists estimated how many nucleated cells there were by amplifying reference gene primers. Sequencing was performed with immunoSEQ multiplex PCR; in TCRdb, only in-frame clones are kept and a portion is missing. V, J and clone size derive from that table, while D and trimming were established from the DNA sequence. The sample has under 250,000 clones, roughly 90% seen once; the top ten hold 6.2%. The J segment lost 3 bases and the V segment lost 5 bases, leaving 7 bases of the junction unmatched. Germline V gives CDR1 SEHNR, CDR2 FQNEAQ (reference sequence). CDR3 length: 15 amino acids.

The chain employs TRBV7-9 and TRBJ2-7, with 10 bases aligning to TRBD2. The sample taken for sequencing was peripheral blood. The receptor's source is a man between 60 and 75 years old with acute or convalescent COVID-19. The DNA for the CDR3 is TGTGCCAGCAGCCGGAGCGCTAGCGGGAGCTACGAGCAGTACTTC. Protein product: CASSRSASGSYEQYF.